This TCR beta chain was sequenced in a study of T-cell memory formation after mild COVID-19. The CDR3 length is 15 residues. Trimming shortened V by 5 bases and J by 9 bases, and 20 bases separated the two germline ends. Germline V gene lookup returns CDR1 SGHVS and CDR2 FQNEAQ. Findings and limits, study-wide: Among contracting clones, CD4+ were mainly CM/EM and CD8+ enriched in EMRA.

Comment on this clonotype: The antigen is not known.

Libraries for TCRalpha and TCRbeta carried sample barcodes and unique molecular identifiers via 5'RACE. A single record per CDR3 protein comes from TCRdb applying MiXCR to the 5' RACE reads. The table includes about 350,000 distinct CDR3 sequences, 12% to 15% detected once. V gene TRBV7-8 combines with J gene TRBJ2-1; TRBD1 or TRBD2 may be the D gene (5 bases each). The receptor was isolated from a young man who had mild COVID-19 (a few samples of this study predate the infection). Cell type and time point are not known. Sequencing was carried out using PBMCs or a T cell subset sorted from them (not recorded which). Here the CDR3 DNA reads TGTGCCAGCAGCGCGTACCGGGACGCTCAGGGTGAGCAGTTCTTC. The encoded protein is CASSAYRDAQGEQFF.